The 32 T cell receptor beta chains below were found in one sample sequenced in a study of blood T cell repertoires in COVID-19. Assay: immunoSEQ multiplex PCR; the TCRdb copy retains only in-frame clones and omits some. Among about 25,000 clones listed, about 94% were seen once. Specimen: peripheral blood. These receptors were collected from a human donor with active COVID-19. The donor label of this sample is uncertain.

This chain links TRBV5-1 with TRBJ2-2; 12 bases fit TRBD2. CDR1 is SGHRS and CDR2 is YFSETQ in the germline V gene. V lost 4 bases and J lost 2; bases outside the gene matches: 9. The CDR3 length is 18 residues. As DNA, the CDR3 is TGCGCCAGCAGCATCCCCACTAGCGGGGGGACTAACACCGGGGAGCTGTTTTTT. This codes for CASSIPTSGGTNTGELFF. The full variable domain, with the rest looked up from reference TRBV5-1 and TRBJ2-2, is KAGVTQTPRYLIKTRGQQVTLSCSPISGHRSVSWYQQTPGQGLQFLFEYFSETQRNKGNFPGRFSGRQFSNSRSEMNVSTLELGDSALYLCASSIPTSGGTNTGELFFGEGSRLTVL.

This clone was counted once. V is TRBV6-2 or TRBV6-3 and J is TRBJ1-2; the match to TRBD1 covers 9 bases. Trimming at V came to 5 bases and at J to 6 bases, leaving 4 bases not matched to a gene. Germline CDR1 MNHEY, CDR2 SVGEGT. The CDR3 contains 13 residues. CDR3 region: CASSRTGVNGYTF. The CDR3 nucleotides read TGTGCCAGCAGTCGGACAGGGGTGAATGGCTACACCTTC.

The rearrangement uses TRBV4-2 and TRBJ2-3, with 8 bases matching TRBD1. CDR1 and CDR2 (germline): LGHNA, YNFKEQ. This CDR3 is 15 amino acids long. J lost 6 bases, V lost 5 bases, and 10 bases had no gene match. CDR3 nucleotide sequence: TGTGCCAGCAGCTCACGGACAGGGAGGATCGATACGCAGTATTTT. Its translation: CASSSRTGRIDTQYF.

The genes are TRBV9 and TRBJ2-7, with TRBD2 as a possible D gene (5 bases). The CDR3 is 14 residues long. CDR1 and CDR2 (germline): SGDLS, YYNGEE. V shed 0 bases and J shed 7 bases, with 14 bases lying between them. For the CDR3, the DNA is TGTGCCAGCAGCGTAGCGGGGTCCTCGAGAGAGCAGTACTTC. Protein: CASSVAGSSREQYF.

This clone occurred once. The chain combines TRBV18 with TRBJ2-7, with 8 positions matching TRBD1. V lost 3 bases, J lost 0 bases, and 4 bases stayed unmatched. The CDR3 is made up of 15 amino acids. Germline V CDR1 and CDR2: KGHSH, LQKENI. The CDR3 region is CASSPGQALSYEQYF. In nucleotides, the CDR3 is TGTGCCAGCTCACCGGGACAGGCCCTCTCCTACGAGCAGTACTTC.

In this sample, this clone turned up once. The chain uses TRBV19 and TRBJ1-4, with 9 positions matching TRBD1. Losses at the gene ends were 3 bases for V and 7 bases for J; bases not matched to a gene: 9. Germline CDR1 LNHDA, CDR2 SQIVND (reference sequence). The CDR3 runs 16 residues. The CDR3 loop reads CASSIRTGQGSEKLFF. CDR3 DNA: TGTGCCAGTAGTATTAGGACCGGACAGGGGTCTGAAAAACTGTTTTTT. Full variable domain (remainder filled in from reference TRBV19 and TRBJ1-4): DGGITQSPKYLFRKEGQNVTLSCEQNLNHDAMYWYRQDPGQGLRLIYYSQIVNDFQKGDIAEGYSVSREKKESFPLTVTSAQKNPTAFYLCASSIRTGQGSEKLFFGSGTQLSVL.

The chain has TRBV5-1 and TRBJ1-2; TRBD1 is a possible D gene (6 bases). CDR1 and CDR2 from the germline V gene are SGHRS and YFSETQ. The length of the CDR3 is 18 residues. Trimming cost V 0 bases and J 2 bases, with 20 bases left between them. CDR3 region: CASSLVRRGAGPNYGYTF. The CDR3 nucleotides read TGCGCCAGCAGCTTGGTTCGTCGGGGGGCCGGGCCGAACTATGGCTACACCTTC.

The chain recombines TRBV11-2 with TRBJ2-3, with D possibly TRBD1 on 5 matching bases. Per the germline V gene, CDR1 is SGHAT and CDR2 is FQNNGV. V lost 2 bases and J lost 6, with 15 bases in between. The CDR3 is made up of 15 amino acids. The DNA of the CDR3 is TGTGCCAGCAGCTTACGGCCAGGGCCTCGGGATACGCAGTATTTT. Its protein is CASSLRPGPRDTQYF. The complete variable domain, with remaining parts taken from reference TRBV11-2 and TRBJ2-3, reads EAGVAQSPRYKIIEKRQSVAFWCNPISGHATLYWYQQILGQGPKLLIQFQNNGVVDDSQLPKDRFSAERLKGVDSTLKIQPAKLEDSAVYLCASSLRPGPRDTQYFGPGTRLTVL.

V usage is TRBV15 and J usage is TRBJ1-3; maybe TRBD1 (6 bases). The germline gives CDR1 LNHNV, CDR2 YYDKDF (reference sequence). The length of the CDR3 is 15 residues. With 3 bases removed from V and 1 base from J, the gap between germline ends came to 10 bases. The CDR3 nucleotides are TGTGCCACCAGCAGCACAGGGAAATCTGGAAACACCATATATTTT. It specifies CATSSTGKSGNTIYF.

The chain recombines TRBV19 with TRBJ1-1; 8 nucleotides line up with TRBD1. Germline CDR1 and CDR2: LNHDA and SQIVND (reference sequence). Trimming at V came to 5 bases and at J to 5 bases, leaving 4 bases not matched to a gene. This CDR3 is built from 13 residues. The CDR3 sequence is CASSQGARTEAFF. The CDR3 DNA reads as TGTGCCAGTAGTCAGGGGGCAAGGACTGAAGCTTTCTTT.

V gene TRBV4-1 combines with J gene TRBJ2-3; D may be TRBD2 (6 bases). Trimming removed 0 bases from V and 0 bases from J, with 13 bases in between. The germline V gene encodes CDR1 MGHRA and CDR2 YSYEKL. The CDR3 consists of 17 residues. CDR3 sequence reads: CASSQDMAGSSTDTQYF. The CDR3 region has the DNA TGCGCCAGCAGCCAAGATATGGCGGGGAGTAGCACAGATACGCAGTATTTT.

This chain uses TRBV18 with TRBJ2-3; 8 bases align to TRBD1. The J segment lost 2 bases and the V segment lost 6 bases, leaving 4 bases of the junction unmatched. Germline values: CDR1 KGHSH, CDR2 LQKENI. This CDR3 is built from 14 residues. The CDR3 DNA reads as TGTGCCAGCTCCTCAGGGGGCTCCACAGATACGCAGTATTTT. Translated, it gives CASSSGGSTDTQYF.

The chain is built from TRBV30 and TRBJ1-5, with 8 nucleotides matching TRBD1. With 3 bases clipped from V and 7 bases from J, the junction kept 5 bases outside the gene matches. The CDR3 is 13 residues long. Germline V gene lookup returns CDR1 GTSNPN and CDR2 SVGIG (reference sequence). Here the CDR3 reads CAWSADRAQPQHF. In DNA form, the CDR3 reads TGTGCCTGGAGCGCGGACAGGGCGCAGCCCCAGCATTTT.

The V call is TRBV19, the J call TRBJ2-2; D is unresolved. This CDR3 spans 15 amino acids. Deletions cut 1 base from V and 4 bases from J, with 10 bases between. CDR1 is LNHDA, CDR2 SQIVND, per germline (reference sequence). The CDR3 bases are TGTGCCAGTAGTATAGGGGCGAAAAGCACCGGGGAGCTGTTTTTT. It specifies CASSIGAKSTGELFF.

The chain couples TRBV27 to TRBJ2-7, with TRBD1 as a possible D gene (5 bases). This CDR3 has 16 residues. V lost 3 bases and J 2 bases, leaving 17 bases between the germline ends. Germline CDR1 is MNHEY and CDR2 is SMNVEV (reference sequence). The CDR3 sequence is CASSFVSRQNAYEQYF. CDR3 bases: TGTGCCAGCAGTTTTGTGTCCCGACAGAACGCCTACGAGCAGTACTTC.

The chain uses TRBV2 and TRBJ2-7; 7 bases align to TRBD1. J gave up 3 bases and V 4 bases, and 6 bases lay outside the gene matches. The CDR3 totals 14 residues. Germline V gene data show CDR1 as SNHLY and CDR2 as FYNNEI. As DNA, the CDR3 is TGTGCCAGCAGTGTCGGACAGGACCACTACGAGCAGTACTTC. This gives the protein CASSVGQDHYEQYF.

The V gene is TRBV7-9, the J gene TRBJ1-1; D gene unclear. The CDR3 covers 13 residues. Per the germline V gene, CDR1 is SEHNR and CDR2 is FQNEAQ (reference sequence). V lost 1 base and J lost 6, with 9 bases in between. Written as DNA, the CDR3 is TGTGCCAGCAGCTTAGAGGACGGGGCTGAAGCTTTCTTT. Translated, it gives CASSLEDGAEAFF.

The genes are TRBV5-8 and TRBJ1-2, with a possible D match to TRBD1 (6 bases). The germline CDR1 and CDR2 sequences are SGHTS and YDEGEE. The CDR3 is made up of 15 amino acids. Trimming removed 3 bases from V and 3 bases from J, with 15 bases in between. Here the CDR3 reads CASSWGHGKDYGYTF. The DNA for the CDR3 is TGTGCCAGCAGCTGGGGACACGGGAAGGACTATGGCTACACCTTC.

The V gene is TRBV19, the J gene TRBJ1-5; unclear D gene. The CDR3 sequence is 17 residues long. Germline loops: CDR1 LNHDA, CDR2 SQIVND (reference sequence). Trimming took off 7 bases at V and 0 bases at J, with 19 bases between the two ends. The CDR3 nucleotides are TGTGCCAGTACCATAACGGGAAAAACTAATAGCAATCAGCCCCAGCATTTT. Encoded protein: CASTITGKTNSNQPQHF.

DNA of the CDR3: TGCGCCAGCAGCGGAGGTACGGGCTATGGCTACACCTTC. Its translation: CASSGGTGYGYTF. The V call is TRBV4-3, the J call TRBJ1-2; no clear D gene. Trimming left V 5 bases short and J 4 bases short, with 11 bases between. CDR1 and CDR2 (germline): LGHNA, YSLEER. CDR3 size: 13 residues.

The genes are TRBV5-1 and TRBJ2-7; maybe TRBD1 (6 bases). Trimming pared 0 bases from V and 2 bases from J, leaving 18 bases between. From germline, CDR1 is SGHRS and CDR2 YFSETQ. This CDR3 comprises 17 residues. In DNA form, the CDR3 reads TGCGCCAGCAGCTTGGACAGGGCAAGGGTCGTCCCCTACGAGCAGTACTTC. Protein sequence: CASSLDRARVVPYEQYF. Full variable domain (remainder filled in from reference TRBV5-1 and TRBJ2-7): KAGVTQTPRYLIKTRGQQVTLSCSPISGHRSVSWYQQTPGQGLQFLFEYFSETQRNKGNFPGRFSGRQFSNSRSEMNVSTLELGDSALYLCASSLDRARVVPYEQYFGPGTRLTVT.

The chain's CDR3 is CASSLGAIRGGTDTQYF. In nucleotides, the CDR3 is TGTGCCAGCAGCTTAGGGGCCATTAGGGGTGGTACAGATACGCAGTATTTT. The rearrangement uses TRBV7-2 and TRBJ2-3; D might be TRBD1 (5 bases). V was clipped by 1 base and J by 3 bases, with 17 bases between them. The CDR3 sequence is 17 residues long. Germline values: CDR1 SGHTA, CDR2 FQGNSA.

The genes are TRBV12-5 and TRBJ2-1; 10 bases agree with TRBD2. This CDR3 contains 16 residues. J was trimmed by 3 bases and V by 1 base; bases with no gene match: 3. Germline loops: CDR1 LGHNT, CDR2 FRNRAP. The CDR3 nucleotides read TGTGCTAGTGGTTTGGGGCTAGCGGGAGTCTACAATGAGCAGTTCTTC. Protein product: CASGLGLAGVYNEQFF. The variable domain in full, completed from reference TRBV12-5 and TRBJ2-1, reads DARVTQTPRHKVTEMGQEVTMRCQPILGHNTVFWYRQTMMQGLELLAYFRNRAPLDDSGMPKDRFSAEMPDATLATLKIQPSEPRDSAVYFCASGLGLAGVYNEQFFGPGTRLTVL.

The CDR3: CASSLDQGAWQETQYF. DNA of the CDR3: TGCGCCAGCAGCTTGGACCAGGGGGCTTGGCAAGAGACCCAGTACTTC. V usage is TRBV5-1 and J usage is TRBJ2-5; 8 nucleotides align to TRBD1. Trimming took 0 bases from V and 2 from J; bases not matched to a gene: 6. There are 16 residues in the CDR3. Germline V gene sequence: CDR1 SGHRS, CDR2 YFSETQ.

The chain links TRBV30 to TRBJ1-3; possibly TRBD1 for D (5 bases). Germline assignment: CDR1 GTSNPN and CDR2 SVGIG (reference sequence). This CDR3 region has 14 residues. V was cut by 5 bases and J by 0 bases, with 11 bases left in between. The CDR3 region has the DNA TGTGCCTGGGGGGACGGACTCTCTGGAAACACCATATATTTT. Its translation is CAWGDGLSGNTIYF.

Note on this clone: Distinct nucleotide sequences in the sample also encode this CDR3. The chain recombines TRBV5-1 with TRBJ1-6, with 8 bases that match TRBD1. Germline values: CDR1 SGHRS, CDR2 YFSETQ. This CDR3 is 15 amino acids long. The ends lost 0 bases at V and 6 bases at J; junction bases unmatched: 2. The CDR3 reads CASSLGDRGNSPLHF. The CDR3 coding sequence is TGCGCCAGCAGCTTGGGAGACAGGGGTAATTCACCCCTCCACTTT. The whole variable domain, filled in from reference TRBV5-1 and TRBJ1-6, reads KAGVTQTPRYLIKTRGQQVTLSCSPISGHRSVSWYQQTPGQGLQFLFEYFSETQRNKGNFPGRFSGRQFSNSRSEMNVSTLELGDSALYLCASSLGDRGNSPLHFGNGTRLTVT.

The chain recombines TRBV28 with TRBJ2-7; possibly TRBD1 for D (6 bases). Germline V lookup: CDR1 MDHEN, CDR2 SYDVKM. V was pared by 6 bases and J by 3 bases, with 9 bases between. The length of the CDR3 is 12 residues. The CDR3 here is CASRQGVYEQYF. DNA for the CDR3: TGTGCCAGCAGACAGGGTGTCTACGAGCAGTACTTC.

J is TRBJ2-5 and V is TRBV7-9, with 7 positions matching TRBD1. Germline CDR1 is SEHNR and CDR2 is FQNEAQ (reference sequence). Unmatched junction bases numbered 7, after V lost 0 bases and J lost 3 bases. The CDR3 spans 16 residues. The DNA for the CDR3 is TGTGCCAGCAGCTTAGCGCGAGACAGGGAGAAAGAGACCCAGTACTTC. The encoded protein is CASSLARDREKETQYF.

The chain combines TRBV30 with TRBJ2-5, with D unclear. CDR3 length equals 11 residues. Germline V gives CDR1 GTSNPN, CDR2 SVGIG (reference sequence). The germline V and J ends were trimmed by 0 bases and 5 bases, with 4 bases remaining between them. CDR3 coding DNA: TGTGCCTGGAGTGTTCGTGAGACCCAGTACTTC. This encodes CAWSVRETQYF. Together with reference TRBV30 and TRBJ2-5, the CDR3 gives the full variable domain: SQTIHQWPATLVQPVGSPLSLECTVEGTSNPNLYWYRQAAGRGLQLLFYSVGIGQISSEVPQNLSASRPQDRQFILSSKKLLLSDSGFYLCAWSVRETQYFGPGTRLLVL.

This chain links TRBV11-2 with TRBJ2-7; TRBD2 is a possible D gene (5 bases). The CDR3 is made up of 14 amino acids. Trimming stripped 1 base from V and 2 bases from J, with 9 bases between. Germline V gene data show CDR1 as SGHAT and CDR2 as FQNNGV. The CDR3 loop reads CASSLAGSTYEQYF. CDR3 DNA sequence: TGTGCCAGCAGCTTAGCGGGAAGCACCTACGAGCAGTACTTC.

In DNA, the CDR3 is TGCGCCAGCAGCTTAGGTTCGGGCCGGGGGGACCTTAGGGATGAGCAGTTCTTC. As protein: CASSLGSGRGDLRDEQFF. This chain links TRBV5-1 with TRBJ2-1; 7 nucleotides match TRBD2. Trimming took 2 bases from V and 8 from J; bases not matched to a gene: 19. Looked up from germline, CDR1 is SGHRS and CDR2 is YFSETQ. There are 18 residues in the CDR3.

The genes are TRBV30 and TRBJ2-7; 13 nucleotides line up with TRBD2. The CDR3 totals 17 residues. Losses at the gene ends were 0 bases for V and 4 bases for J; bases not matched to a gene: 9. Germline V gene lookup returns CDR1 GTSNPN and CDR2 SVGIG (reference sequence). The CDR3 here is CAWSVRVGLAGSYEQYF. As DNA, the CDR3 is TGTGCCTGGAGTGTACGGGTGGGACTAGCGGGAAGTTACGAGCAGTACTTC.